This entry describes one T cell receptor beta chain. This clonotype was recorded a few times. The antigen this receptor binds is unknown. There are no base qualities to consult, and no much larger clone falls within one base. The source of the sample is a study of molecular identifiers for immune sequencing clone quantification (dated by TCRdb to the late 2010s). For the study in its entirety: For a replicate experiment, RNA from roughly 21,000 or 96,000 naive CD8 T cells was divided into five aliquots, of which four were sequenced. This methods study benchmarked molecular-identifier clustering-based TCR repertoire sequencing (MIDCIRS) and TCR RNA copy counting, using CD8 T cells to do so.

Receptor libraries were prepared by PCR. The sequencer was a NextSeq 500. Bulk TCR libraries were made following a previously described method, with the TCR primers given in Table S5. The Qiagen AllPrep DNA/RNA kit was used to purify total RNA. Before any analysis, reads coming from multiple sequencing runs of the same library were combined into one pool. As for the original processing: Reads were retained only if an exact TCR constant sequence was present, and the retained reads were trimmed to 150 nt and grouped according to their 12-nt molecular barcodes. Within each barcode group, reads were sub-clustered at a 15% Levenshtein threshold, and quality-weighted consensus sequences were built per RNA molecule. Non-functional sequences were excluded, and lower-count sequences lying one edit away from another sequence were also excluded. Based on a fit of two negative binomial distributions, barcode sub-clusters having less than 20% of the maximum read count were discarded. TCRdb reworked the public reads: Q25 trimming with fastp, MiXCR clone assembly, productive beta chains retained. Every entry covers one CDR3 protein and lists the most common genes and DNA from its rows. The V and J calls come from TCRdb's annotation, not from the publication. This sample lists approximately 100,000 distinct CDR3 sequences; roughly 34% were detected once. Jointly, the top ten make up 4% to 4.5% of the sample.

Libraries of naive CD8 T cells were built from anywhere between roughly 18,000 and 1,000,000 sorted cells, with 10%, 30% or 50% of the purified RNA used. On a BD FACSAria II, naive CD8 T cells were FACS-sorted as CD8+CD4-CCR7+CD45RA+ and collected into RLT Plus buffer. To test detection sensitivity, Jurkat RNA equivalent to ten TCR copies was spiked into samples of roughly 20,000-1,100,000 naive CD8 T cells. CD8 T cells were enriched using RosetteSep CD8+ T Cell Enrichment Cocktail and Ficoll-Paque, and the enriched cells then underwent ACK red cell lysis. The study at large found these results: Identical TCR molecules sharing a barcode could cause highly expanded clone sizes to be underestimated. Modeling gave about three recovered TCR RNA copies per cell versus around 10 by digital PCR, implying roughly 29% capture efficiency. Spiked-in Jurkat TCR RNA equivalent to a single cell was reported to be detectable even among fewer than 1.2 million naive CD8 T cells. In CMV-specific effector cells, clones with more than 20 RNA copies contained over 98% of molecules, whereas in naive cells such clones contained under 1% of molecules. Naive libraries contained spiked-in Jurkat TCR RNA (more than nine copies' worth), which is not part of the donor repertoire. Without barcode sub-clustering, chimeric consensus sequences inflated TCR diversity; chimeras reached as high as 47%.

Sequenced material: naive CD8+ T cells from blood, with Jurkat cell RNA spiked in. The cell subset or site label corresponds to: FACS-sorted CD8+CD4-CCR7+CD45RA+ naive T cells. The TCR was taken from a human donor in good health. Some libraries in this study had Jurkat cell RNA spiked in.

The sequenced DNA is TGCAGTGCTAAAAGGGGTGAGCAGTTCTTC. This encodes CSAKRGEQFF. The V and J segments used are TRBV20-1 and TRBJ2-1, and possibly TRBD1, on 5 matching bases. V drops 4 bases and J drops 9 bases, leaving 7 bases in between. The CDR3 spans 10 residues, from the cysteine through the phenylalanine. Here the CDR3 DNA is all that survives: 30 bases in frame from base 1. Sequences DFQATT (CDR1) and SNEGSKA (CDR2) are obtained from the germline V gene (reference sequence).